This T cell receptor beta chain was observed in a study of beta chain features in type 1 diabetes. General study points: PCR may have favored shorter templates equally in patients and controls. Significant though moderate, a shortening of TCRB CDR3s appeared in all four CD4+ subsets of Type 1 diabetes patients.

This clone was counted only a few times. Its target is not known. Expressed TCRB transcripts were sequenced because the entire RNA isolate underwent reverse transcription. The protocol was immunoSEQ multiplex PCR, while the TCRdb copy is restricted to in-frame clones and leaves out a portion. The data contain about 660,000 clones, more than 12% of them singletons. Input material: naive CD4+ T cells from blood. The origin of this receptor is a young man with type 1 diabetes.

The CDR3 spells CASSADRQGEGGYTF. The CDR3 region has the DNA TGTGCCAGCAGTGCTGACCGACAGGGGGAGGGTGGCTACACCTTC. The V gene is TRBV2, the J gene TRBJ1-2; 9 bases fit TRBD1. Germline values: CDR1 SNHLY, CDR2 FYNNEI. Trimming cost V 4 bases and J 7 bases; bases outside gene matches: 10. The CDR3 covers 15 residues.